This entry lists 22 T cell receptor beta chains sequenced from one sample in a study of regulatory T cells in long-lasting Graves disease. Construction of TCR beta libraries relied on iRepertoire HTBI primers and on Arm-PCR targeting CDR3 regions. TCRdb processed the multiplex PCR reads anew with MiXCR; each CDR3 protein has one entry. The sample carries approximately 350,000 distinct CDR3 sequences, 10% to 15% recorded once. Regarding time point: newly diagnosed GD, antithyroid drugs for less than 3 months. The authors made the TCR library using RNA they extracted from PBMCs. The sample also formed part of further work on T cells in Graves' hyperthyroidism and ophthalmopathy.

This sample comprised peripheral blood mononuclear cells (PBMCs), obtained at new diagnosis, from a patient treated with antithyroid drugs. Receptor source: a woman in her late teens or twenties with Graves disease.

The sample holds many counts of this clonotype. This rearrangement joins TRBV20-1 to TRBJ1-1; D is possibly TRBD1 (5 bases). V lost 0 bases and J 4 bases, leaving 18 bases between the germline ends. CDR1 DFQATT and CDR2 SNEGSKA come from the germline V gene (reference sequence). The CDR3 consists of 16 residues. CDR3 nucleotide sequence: TGCAGTGCTAGAGATCAGTCGGAAGGGGAGGGCACTGAAGCTTTCTTT. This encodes CSARDQSEGEGTEAFF.

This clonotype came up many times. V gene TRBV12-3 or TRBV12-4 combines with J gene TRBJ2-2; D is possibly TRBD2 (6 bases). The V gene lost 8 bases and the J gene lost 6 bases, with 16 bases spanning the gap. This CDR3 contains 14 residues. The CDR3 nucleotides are TGTGCCAGCTCCCACGGGGGAATTGCCGGGGAGCTGTTTTTT. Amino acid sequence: CASSHGGIAGELFF.

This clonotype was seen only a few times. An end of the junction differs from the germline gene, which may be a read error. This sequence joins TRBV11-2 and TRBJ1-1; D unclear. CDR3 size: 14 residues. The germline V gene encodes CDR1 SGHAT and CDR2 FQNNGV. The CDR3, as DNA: TGCGCCAGCAGTCGATCGACATTGAACACTGAAGCTTTCTTT. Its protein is CASSRSTLNTEAFF. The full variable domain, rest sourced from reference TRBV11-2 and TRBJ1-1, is EAGVAQSPRYKIIEKRQSVAFWCNPISGHATLYWYQQILGQGPKLLIQFQNNGVVDDSQLPKDRFSAERLKGVDSTLKIQPAKLEDSAVYLCASSRSTLNTEAFFGQGTRLTVV.

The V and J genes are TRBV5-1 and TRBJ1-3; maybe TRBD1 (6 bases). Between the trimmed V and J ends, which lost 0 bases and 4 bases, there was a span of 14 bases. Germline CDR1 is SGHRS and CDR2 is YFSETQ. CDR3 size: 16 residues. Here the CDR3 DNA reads TGCGCCAGCAGCTTGGTGGGGGGCGCCTACGGAAACACCATATATTTT. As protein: CASSLVGGAYGNTIYF.

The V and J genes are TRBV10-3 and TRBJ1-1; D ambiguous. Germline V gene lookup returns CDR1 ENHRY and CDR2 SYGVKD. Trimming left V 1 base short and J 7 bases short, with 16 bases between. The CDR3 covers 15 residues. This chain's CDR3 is CAISEFLKKEGEAFF. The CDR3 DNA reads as TGTGCCATCAGTGAGTTCCTGAAGAAAGAAGGTGAAGCTTTCTTT.

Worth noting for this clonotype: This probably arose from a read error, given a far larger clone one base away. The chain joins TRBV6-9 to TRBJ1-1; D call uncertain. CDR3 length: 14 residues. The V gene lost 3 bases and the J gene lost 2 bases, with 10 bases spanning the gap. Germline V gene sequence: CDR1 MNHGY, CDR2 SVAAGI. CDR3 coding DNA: TGTGCCAGCAGTTACTGGATGGGCAACACTGAAGCTTTCTTT. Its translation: CASSYWMGNTEAFF.

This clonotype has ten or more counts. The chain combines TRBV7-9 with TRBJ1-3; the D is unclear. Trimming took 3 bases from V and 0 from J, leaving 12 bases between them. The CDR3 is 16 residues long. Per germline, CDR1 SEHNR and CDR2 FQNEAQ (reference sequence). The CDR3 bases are TGTGCCAGCAGCTTTGAGAGGAGGCTCTCTGGAAACACCATATATTTT. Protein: CASSFERRLSGNTIYF. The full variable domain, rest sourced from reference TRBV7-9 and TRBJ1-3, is DTGVSQNPRHKITKRGQNVTFRCDPISEHNRLYWYRQTLGQGPEFLTYFQNEAQLEKSRLLSDRFSAERPKGSFSTLEIQRTEQGDSAMYLCASSFERRLSGNTIYFGEGSWLTVV.

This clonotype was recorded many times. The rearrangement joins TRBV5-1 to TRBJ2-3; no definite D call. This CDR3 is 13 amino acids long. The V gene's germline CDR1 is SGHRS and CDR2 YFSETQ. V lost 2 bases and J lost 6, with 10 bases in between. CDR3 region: CASSFYLWDTQYF. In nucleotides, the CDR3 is TGCGCCAGCAGCTTTTACCTCTGGGATACGCAGTATTTT.

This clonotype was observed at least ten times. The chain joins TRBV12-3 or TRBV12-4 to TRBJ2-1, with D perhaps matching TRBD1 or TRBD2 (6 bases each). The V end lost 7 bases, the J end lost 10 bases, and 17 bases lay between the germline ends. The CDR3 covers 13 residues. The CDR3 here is CASNIYLGGEQFF. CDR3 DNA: TGTGCCAGCAATATATACTTGGGGGGCGAGCAGTTCTTC.

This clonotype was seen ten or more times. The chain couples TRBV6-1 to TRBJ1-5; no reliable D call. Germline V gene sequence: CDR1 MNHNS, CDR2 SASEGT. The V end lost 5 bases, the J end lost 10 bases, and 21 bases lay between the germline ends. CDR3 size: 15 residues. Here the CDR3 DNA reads TGTGCCAGCAGTCCAATGTGGAGGGAGACGGATCCCCAGCATTTT. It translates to CASSPMWRETDPQHF.

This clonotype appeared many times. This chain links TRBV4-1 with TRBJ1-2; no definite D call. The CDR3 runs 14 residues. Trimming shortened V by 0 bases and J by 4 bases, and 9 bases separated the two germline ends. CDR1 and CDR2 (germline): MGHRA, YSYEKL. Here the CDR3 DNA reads TGCGCCAGCAGCCAAGATGAAGGTTTCTATGGCTACACCTTC. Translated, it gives CASSQDEGFYGYTF.

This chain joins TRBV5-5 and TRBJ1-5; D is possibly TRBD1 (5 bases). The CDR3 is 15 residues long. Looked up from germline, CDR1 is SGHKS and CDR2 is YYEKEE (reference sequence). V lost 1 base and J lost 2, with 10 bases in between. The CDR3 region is CASSLLGVGNQPQHF. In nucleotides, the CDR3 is TGTGCCAGCAGCTTGTTGGGGGTGGGCAATCAGCCCCAGCATTTT.

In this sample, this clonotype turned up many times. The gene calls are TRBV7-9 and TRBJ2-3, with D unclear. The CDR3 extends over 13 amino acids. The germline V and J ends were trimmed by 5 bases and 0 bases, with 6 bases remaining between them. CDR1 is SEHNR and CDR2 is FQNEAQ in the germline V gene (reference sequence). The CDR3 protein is CASSMTSTDTQYF. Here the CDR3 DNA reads TGTGCCAGCAGCATGACTAGCACAGATACGCAGTATTTT.

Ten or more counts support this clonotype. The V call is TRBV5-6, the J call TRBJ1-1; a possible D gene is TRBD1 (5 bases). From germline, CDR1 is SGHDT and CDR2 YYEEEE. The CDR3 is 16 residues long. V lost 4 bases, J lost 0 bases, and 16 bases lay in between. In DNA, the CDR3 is TGTGCCAGCAGCCCGGGGCGACGGCTGATGAACACTGAAGCTTTCTTT. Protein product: CASSPGRRLMNTEAFF.

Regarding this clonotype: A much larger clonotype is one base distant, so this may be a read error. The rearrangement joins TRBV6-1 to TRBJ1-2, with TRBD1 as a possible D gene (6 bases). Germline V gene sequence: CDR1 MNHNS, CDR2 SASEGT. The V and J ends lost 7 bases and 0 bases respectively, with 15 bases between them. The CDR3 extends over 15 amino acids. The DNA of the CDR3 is TGTGCCAGCATCAAGGACAGCCGGGCTAACTATGGCTACACCTTC. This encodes CASIKDSRANYGYTF.

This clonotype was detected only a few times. CDR3 sequence: CASSERLAGATGELFF. The CDR3 region has the DNA TGTGCCAGCAGTGAAAGACTAGCAGGGGCCACCGGGGAGCTGTTTTTT. The chain carries TRBV2 and TRBJ2-2; maybe TRBD2 (7 bases). Looked up from germline, CDR1 is SNHLY and CDR2 is FYNNEI. Trimming shortened V by 2 bases and J by 4 bases, and 14 bases separated the two germline ends. This CDR3 is built from 16 residues.

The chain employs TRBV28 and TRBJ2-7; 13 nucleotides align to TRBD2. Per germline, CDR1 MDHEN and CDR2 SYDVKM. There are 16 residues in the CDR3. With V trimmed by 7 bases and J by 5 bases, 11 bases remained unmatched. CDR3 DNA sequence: TGTGCCAGCACCGACGGGACTAGCGGGATCGGTAACGAGCAGTACTTC. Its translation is CASTDGTSGIGNEQYF.

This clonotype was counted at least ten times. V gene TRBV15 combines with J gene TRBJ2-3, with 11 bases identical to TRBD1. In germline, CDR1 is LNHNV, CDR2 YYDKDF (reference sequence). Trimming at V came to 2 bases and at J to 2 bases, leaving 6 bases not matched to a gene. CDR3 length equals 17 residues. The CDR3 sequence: CATSRFGQGANTDTQYF. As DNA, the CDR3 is TGTGCCACCAGCAGATTCGGACAGGGGGCGAACACAGATACGCAGTATTTT.

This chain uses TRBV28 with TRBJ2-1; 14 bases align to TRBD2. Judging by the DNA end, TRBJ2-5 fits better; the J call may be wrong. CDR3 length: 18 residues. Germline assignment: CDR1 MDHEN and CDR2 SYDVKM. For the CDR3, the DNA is TGTGCCAGCAGTTGGCGACTAGCGGGGGGGAACCTCCAAGAGACCCAGTACTTC. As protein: CASSWRLAGGNLQETQYF.

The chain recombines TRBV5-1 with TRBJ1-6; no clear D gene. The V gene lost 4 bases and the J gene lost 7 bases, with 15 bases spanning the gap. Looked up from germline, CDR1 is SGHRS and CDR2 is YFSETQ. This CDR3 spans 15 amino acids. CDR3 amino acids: CASSPRGGPNSPLHF. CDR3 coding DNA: TGCGCCAGCAGCCCCCGGGGAGGGCCGAATTCACCCCTCCACTTT.

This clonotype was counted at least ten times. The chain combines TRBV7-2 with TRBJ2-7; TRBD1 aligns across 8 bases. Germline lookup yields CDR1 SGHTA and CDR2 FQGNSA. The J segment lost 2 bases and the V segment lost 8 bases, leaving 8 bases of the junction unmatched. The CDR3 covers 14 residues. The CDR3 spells CASEKLQGAYEQYF. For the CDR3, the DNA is TGTGCCAGCGAGAAACTACAGGGGGCCTACGAGCAGTACTTC. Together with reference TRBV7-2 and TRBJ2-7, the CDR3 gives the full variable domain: GAGVSQSPSNKVTEKGKDVELRCDPISGHTALYWYRQSLGQGLEFLIYFQGNSAPDKSGLPSDRFSAERTGGSVSTLTIQRTQQEDSAVYLCASEKLQGAYEQYFGPGTRLTVT.

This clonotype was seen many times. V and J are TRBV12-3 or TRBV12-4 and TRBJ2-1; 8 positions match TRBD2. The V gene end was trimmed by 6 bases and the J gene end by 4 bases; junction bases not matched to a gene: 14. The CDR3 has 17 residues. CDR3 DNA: TGTGCCAGCAGCCCGCCCCACGCGGGGGGCGGATACAATGAGCAGTTCTTC. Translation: CASSPPHAGGGYNEQFF.